This T cell receptor beta chain was captured by sequencing in a study of blood T cell repertoires in COVID-19. Study context: Both acute and convalescent COVID-19 samples were obtained from the United States, Italy and Spain.

CDR3 length: 15 amino acids. Trimming took 11 bases from V and 0 from J, leaving 17 bases between them. Germline V gives CDR1 MNHEY, CDR2 SVGAGI. This table comes from immunoSEQ multiplex PCR, and its TCRdb copy is limited to in-frame clones, with some not included. The sample lists about 170,000 clones; approximately 86% were seen once. The clonotype comes from a man aged 65-85 years with acute or convalescent COVID-19. The source material was peripheral blood. The chain recombines TRBV6-5 with TRBJ1-5; tentative D call: TRBD1 (6 bases). The CDR3 sequence: CACTLDSDSNQPQHF. The CDR3, as DNA: TGTGCCTGTACCTTGGACAGTGATAGCAATCAGCCCCAGCATTTT.